Listed below are T cell receptor beta chains from one sample, sequenced in a study of blood T cell repertoires in COVID-19. Sequencing used immunoSEQ multiplex PCR; TCRdb keeps in-frame clones, though not all of them. This table has about 180,000 clones, roughly 84% appearing once. Material for sequencing was peripheral blood. These TCRs come from a person aged 70 to 85 with COVID-19, enrolled during active disease. Both conserved end residues are part of each CDR3. A D gene is named only where the DNA matches it firmly. Some rows have no size entry. The others give once, few or many, or a class for an expanded clone.

>TRBD1|TRBJ1-2|once|13|TRBV3-1/TRBV3-2
CASTYGQGYGYTF
TGTGCCAGCACCTACGGACAGGGCTATGGCTACACCTTC
>.|TRBJ2-7|few|15|TRBV5-1
CASSLATVPSYEQYF
TGCGCCAGCAGCTTGGCAACGGTCCCCTCCTACGAGCAGTACTTC
>.|TRBJ1-6|.|13|TRBV27
CASSVTGNSPLHF
TGTGCCAGCAGTGTGACGGGTAATTCACCCCTCCACTTT
>.|TRBJ2-1|.|13|TRBV29-1
CSVGKGGYNEQFF
TGCAGCGTCGGGAAAGGGGGCTACAATGAGCAGTTCTTC
>.|TRBJ2-2|.|14|TRBV27
CASSLEAATGELFF
TGTGCCAGCAGTTTAGAGGCGGCCACCGGGGAGCTGTTTTTT
>TRBD2|TRBJ2-2|few|16|TRBV11-2
CASSFQRDANTGELFF
TGTGCCAGCAGCTTTCAGCGGGACGCGAACACCGGGGAGCTGTTTTTT
>.|TRBJ2-2|.|16|TRBV5-4
CASSSVGSGNTGELFF
TGTGCCAGCAGCTCAGTAGGTAGCGGGAACACCGGGGAGCTGTTTTTT
>.|TRBJ1-1|.|13|TRBV30
CAWDPNPGTEAFF
TGTGCCTGGGACCCCAATCCGGGCACTGAAGCTTTCTTT
>TRBD1|TRBJ1-2|.|13|TRBV29-1
CSVATGGRGGYTF
TGCAGCGTTGCAACAGGGGGAAGGGGTGGCTACACCTTC
>.|TRBJ1-1|.|12|TRBV4-3
CASSQSLGRAFF
TGCGCCAGCAGCCAGTCACTAGGGAGAGCTTTCTTT
>.|TRBJ1-1|.|14|TRBV18
CASSQKQGNTEAFF
TGTGCCAGCTCACAGAAACAGGGAAACACTGAAGCTTTCTTT
>TRBD1|TRBJ2-1|.|16|TRBV27
CASSNNRGYSYNEQFF
TGTGCCAGCAGTAATAACAGGGGATACTCCTACAATGAGCAGTTCTTC
>TRBD1|TRBJ1-5|.|16|TRBV20-1
CSASPTPGTGYQPQHF
TGCAGTGCTAGTCCGACTCCCGGGACAGGGTATCAGCCCCAGCATTTT
>TRBD1|TRBJ1-2|once|13|TRBV7-8
CASSLVQGQGYTF
TGTGCCAGCAGCTTAGTCCAGGGACAGGGCTACACCTTC
>.|TRBJ2-7|.|13|TRBV30
CAWSNGQFYEQYF
TGTGCCTGGAGTAACGGACAGTTTTACGAGCAGTACTTC
>.|TRBJ2-1|once|16|TRBV9
CASSVALASDHDEQFF
TGTGCCAGCAGCGTAGCTCTAGCGTCAGACCATGATGAGCAGTTCTTC
>TRBD2|TRBJ2-1|once|17|TRBV27
CASSSGRLAGAENEQFF
TGTGCCAGCAGTTCCGGTAGACTAGCGGGAGCGGAAAATGAGCAGTTCTTC
>.|TRBJ1-4|.|15|TRBV18
CASSPSGATNEKLFF
TGTGCCAGCTCACCTTCGGGGGCAACTAATGAAAAACTGTTTTTT
>.|TRBJ1-5|.|15|TRBV28
CASTPPRGHIQPQHF
TGTGCCAGCACTCCTCCCAGAGGACATATACAGCCCCAGCATTTT
>TRBD1|TRBJ1-2|.|14|TRBV5-4
CASSQQGQGNGYTF
TGTGCCAGCAGTCAACAGGGACAGGGAAATGGCTACACCTTC
>TRBD1|TRBJ1-1|few|13|TRBV6-6
CASSSTGTAEAFF
TGTGCCAGCAGTTCCACCGGGACAGCTGAAGCTTTCTTT
>.|TRBJ1-5|.|17|TRBV11-3
CASSLEQRQDLDQPQHF
TGTGCCAGCAGCTTAGAACAGAGACAGGACCTTGATCAGCCCCAGCATTTT
>.|TRBJ1-1|.|13|TRBV7-9
CASSLDRGAGAFF
TGTGCCAGCAGCTTAGATCGGGGGGCGGGAGCTTTCTTT
>TRBD1|TRBJ1-5|.|16|TRBV19
CASSRPGQGPNQPQHF
TGTGCCAGTAGTAGACCGGGACAGGGACCCAATCAGCCCCAGCATTTT
>.|TRBJ1-5|.|15|TRBV23-1
CASSDWGGRNQPQHF
TGCGCCAGCAGTGATTGGGGGGGTCGCAATCAGCCCCAGCATTTT
>.|TRBJ1-5|few|18|TRBV4-3
CASSQDFGGTYGGQPQHF
TGCGCCAGCAGCCAAGATTTCGGGGGGACCTACGGTGGTCAGCCCCAGCATTTT
>TRBD2|TRBJ2-2|.|17|TRBV7-2
CASSLDHSGIYTGELFF
TGTGCCAGCAGCTTAGATCACAGCGGGATTTACACCGGGGAGCTGTTTTTT
>.|TRBJ1-1|.|15|TRBV5-5
CASSLIDRLNTEAFF
TGTGCCAGCAGCTTGATTGACAGGTTGAACACTGAAGCTTTCTTT
>.|TRBJ2-3|.|14|TRBV20-1
CSARGQTSTDTQYF
TGCAGTGCTCGTGGACAAACTAGCACAGATACGCAGTATTTT
>.|TRBJ2-7|.|17|TRBV5-1
CASSFYRAIDMSSEQYF
TGCGCCAGCAGCTTTTACAGGGCTATTGATATGTCAAGCGAGCAGTACTTC
>TRBD1|TRBJ1-2|.|11|TRBV29-1
CSAGQDYGYTF
TGCAGCGCCGGACAGGACTATGGCTACACCTTC
>.|TRBJ1-2|.|12|TRBV28
CASSFTLGGYTF
TGTGCCAGCAGTTTTACTTTGGGCGGCTACACCTTC
>TRBD2|TRBJ2-3|.|15|TRBV28
CASRRTSGRLDTQYF
TGTGCCAGCAGACGTACTAGCGGGCGGTTAGATACGCAGTATTTT
>.|TRBJ2-3|.|15|TRBV7-8
CASSLQAHISDTQYF
TGTGCCAGCAGCTTACAGGCCCACATCTCCGATACGCAGTATTTT
>.|TRBJ2-1|.|16|TRBV21-1
CASSKAPRCSYNEQFF
TGTGCCAGCAGCAAAGCTCCTAGATGCTCCTACAATGAGCAGTTCTTC
>TRBD1|TRBJ1-2|.|15|TRBV9
CASSDSVGRGNGYTF
TGTGCCAGCAGCGACTCAGTCGGCAGGGGGAACGGCTACACCTTC
>.|TRBJ1-5|once|12|TRBV5-6
CASQTGYQPQHF
TGTGCCAGCCAAACAGGGTATCAGCCCCAGCATTTT
>.|TRBJ1-5|.|17|TRBV4-2
CASSQAWGPSEKFHQHF
TGTGCCAGCAGCCAAGCCTGGGGGCCCAGCGAGAAGTTTCACCAGCATTTT
>.|TRBJ2-7|.|13|TRBV19
CASSFGGNYEQYF
TGTGCCAGTAGCTTCGGCGGGAACTACGAGCAGTACTTC
>.|TRBJ1-1|.|14|TRBV19
CASTLRTENTEAFF
TGTGCCAGTACTCTCCGGACAGAGAACACTGAAGCTTTCTTT
>.|TRBJ2-7|.|14|TRBV4-3
CASSLTIKGGEQYF
TGCGCCAGCAGCCTAACTATCAAAGGGGGCGAGCAGTACTTC
>.|TRBJ2-3|.|15|TRBV29-1
CSGQTGLGITDTQYF
TGCAGCGGCCAGACAGGTTTGGGCATCACAGATACGCAGTATTTT
>TRBD1|TRBJ1-1|.|15|TRBV6-5
CASKQGTAGYLEAFF
TGTGCCAGCAAACAAGGGACAGCCGGCTACCTTGAAGCTTTCTTT
>TRBD1|TRBJ2-5|.|15|TRBV7-9
CASSKRQGTKETQYF
TGTGCCAGCAGCAAGAGACAGGGAACAAAAGAGACCCAGTACTTC
>TRBD2|TRBJ2-7|.|15|TRBV5-5
CASSPTSGGQYEQYF
TGTGCCAGCAGCCCAACTAGCGGGGGACAATACGAGCAGTACTTC
>.|TRBJ1-2|.|12|TRBV28
CASSLEGYGYTF
TGTGCCAGCAGTTTAGAGGGCTATGGCTACACCTTC
>.|TRBJ2-3|once|13|TRBV5-4
CASSLPGTDTQYF
TGTGCCAGCAGCCTGCCGGGAACAGATACGCAGTATTTT
>.|TRBJ1-2|.|13|TRBV29-1
CSVVSGAGYGYTF
TGCAGCGTTGTGAGTGGGGCAGGCTATGGCTACACCTTC
>TRBD2|TRBJ2-2|once|15|TRBV2
CASTRGTSEVGELFF
TGTGCCAGCACCCGAGGGACTAGTGAAGTCGGGGAGCTGTTTTTT
>.|TRBJ2-2|once|19|TRBV2
CASSTNPNQGTKMTGELFF
TGTGCCAGCAGTACCAACCCGAATCAGGGGACAAAAATGACCGGGGAGCTGTTTTTT
>TRBD1|TRBJ2-3|.|15|TRBV14
CASSGQGSSTDTQYF
TGTGCCAGCTCCGGACAGGGTTCTAGCACAGATACGCAGTATTTT
>TRBD1|TRBJ2-2|few|14|TRBV19
CASSLDQGAGELFF
TGTGCCAGTAGTCTTGACCAGGGGGCCGGGGAGCTGTTTTTT
>TRBD1|TRBJ2-1|.|15|TRBV15
CATSRGDRGDHEQFF
TGTGCCACCAGCAGAGGGGACAGGGGAGATCATGAGCAGTTCTTC
>.|TRBJ1-4|.|13|TRBV6-4
CAKEQGANEKLFF
TGTGCCAAAGAGCAAGGAGCTAATGAAAAACTGTTTTTT